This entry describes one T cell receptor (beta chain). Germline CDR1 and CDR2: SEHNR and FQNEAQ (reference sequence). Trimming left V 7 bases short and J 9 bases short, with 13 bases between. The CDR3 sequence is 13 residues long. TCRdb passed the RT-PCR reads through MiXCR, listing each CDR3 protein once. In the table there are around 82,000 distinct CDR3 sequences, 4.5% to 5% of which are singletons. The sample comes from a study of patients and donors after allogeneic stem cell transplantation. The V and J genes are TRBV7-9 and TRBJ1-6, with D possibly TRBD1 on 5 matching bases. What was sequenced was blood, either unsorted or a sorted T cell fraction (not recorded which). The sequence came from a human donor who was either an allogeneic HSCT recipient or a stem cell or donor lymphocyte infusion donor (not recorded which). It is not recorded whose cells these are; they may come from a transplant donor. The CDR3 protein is CASTLGGRSPLHF. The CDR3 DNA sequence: TGTGCCAGCACCCTGGGGGGTCGTTCACCCCTCCACTTT.